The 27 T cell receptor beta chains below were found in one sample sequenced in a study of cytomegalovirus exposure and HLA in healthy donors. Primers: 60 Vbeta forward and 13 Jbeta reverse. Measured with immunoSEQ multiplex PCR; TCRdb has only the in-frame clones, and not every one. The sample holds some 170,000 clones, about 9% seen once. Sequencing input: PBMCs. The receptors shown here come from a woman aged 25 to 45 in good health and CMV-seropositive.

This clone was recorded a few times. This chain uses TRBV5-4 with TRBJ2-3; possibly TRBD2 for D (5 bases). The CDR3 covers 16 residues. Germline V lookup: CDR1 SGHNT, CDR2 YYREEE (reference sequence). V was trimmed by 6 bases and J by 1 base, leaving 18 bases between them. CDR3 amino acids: CASTETQQRGTDTQYF. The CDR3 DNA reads TGTGCCAGCACCGAGACACAACAGAGGGGCACAGATACGCAGTATTTT.

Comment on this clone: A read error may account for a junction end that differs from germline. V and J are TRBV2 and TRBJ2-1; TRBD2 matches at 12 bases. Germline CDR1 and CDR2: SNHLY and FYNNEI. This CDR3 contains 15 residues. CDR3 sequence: CASSASGRAYSEQFF. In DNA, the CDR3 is TGTGCCAGCAGTGCTAGCGGGAGGGCATACAGTGAGCAGTTCTTC.

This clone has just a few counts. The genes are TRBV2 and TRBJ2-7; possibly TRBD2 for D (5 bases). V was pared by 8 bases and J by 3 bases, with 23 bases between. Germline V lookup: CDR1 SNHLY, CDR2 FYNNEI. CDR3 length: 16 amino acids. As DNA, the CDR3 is TGTGCCAGCTTTTTCGGCCTAAAGGGAGTAATCTACGAGCAGTACTTC. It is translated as CASFFGLKGVIYEQYF.

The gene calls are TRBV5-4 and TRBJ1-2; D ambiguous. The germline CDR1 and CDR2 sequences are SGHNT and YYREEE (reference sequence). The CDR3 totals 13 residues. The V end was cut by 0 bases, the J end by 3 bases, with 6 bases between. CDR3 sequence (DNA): TGTGCCAGCAGCTTGGGGGAGGACTATGGCTACACCTTC. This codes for CASSLGEDYGYTF.

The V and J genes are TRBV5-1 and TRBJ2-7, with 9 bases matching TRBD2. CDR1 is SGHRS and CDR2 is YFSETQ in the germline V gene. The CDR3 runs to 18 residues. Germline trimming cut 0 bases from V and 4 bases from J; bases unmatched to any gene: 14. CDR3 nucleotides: TGCGCCAGCAGCTTGGTTGGCGGTAGTAGCGGGAGAAGTTACGAGCAGTACTTC. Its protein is CASSLVGGSSGRSYEQYF.

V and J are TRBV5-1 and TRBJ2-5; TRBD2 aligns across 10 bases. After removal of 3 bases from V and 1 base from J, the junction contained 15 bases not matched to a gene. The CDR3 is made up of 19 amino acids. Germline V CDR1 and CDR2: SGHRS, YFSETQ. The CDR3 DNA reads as TGCGCCAGCAGCTGGACAGGTTCGACAGTAGCGGGAGGCCAAGAGACCCAGTACTTC. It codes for CASSWTGSTVAGGQETQYF.

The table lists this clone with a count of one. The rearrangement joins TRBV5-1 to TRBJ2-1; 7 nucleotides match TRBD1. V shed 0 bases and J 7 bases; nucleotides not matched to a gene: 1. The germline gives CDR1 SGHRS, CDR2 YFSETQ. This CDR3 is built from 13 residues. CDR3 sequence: CASSLDRGNEQFF. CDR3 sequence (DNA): TGCGCCAGCAGCTTGGACAGGGGAAATGAGCAGTTCTTC.

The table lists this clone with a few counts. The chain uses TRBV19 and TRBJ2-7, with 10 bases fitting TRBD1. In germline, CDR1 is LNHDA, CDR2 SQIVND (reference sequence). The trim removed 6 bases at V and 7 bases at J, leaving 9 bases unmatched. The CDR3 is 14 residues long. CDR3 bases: TGTGCCAGTAGGGGGACAGGGGCTATCCGGGAGCAGTACTTC. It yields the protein CASRGTGAIREQYF.

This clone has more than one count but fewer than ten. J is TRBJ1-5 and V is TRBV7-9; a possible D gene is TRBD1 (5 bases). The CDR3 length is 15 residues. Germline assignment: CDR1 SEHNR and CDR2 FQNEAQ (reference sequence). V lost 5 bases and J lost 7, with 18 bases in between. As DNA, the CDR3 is TGTGCCAGCAGCCCTCTTGGGGTAGGGGAACAGCCCCAGCATTTT. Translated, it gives CASSPLGVGEQPQHF.

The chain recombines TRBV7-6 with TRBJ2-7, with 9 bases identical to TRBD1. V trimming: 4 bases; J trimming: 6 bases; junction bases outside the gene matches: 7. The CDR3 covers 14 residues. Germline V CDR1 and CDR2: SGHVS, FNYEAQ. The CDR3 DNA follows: TGTGCCAGCAGCTCTCCGGGACAGGGCCGCGAGCAGTACTTC. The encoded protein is CASSSPGQGREQYF.

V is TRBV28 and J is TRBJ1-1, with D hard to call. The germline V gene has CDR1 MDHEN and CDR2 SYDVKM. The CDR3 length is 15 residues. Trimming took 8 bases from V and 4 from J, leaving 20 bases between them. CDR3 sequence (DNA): TGTGCCAGCGATTCCCGAGGGCGGGTAGCCACTGAAGCTTTCTTT. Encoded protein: CASDSRGRVATEAFF.

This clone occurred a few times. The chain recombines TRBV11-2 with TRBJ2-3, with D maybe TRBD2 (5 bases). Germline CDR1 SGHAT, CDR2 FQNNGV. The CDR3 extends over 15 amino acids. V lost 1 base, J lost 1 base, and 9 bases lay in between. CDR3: CASSLGGYGTDTQYF. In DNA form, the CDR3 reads TGTGCCAGCAGCTTAGGAGGGTATGGCACAGATACGCAGTATTTT.

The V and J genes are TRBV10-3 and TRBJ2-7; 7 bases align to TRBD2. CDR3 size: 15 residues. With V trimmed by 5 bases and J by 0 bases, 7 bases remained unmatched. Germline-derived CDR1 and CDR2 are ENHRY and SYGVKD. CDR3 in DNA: TGTGCCATCAGTCGGGGAGCGGGGAGCTCCTACGAGCAGTACTTC. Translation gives CAISRGAGSSYEQYF.

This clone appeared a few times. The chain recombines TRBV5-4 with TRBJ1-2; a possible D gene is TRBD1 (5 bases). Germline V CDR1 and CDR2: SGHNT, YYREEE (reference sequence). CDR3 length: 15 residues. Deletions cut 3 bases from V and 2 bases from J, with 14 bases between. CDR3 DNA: TGTGCCAGCAGCTGGGCAGGGAATACCAACTATGGCTACACCTTC. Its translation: CASSWAGNTNYGYTF.

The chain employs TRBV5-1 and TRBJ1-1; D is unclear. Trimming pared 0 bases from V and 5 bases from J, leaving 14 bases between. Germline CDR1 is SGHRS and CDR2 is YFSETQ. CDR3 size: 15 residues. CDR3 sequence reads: CASSLDWARRTEAFF. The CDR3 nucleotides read TGCGCCAGCAGCTTGGATTGGGCCCGGAGGACTGAAGCTTTCTTT. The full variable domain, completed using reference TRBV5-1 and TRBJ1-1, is KAGVTQTPRYLIKTRGQQVTLSCSPISGHRSVSWYQQTPGQGLQFLFEYFSETQRNKGNFPGRFSGRQFSNSRSEMNVSTLELGDSALYLCASSLDWARRTEAFFGQGTRLTVV.

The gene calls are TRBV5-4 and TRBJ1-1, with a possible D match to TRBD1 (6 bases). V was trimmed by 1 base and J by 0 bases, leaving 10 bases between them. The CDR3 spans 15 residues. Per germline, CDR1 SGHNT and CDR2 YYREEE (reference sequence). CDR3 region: CASSLPGTLNTEAFF. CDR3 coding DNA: TGTGCCAGCAGCTTGCCCGGGACATTGAACACTGAAGCTTTCTTT.

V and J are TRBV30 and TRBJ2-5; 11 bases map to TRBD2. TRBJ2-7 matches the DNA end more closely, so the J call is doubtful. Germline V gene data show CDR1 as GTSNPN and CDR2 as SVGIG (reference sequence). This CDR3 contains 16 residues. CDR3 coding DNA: TGTGCCTGGAGTGTCCTTAGCGGGAGGGCTTCCTACGAGCAGTACTTC. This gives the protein CAWSVLSGRASYEQYF.

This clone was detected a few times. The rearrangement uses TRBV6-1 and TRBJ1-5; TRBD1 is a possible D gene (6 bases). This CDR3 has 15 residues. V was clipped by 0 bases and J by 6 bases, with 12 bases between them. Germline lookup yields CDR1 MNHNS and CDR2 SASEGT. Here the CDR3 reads CASSEAGTGPQPQHF. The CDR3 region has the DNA TGTGCCAGCAGTGAAGCAGGAACAGGGCCTCAGCCCCAGCATTTT.

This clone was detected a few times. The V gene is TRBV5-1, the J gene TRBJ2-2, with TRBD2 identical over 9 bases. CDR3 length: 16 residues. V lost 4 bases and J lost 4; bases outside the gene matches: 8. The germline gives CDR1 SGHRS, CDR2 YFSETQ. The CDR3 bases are TGCGCCAGCAGCGGGCGACTAGCGGACTTCACCGGGGAGCTGTTTTTT. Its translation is CASSGRLADFTGELFF.

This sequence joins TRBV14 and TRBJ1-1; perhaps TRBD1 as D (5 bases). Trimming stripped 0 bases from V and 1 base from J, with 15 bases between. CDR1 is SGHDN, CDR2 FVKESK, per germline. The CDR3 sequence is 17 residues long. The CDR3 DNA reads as TGTGCCAGCAGCCAAGAAAGGGGACTGGCCCGGAACACTGAAGCTTTCTTT. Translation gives CASSQERGLARNTEAFF.

The CDR3 loop reads CASSLDPGPNQPQHF. The CDR3 DNA reads as TGCGCCAGCAGCTTGGATCCAGGCCCCAATCAGCCCCAGCATTTT. The chain is built from TRBV5-1 and TRBJ1-5; D is unclear. CDR1 SGHRS and CDR2 YFSETQ come from the germline V gene. Trimming left V 0 bases short and J 3 bases short, with 10 bases between. This CDR3 region has 15 residues. The full variable domain, rest sourced from reference TRBV5-1 and TRBJ1-5, is KAGVTQTPRYLIKTRGQQVTLSCSPISGHRSVSWYQQTPGQGLQFLFEYFSETQRNKGNFPGRFSGRQFSNSRSEMNVSTLELGDSALYLCASSLDPGPNQPQHFGDGTRLSIL.

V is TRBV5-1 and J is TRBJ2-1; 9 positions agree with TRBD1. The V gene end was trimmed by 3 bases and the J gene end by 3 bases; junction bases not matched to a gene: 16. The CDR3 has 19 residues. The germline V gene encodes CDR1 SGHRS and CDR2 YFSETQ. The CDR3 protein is CASSYWIEPGQGVYNEQFF. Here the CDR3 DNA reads TGCGCCAGCAGCTACTGGATTGAGCCGGGACAGGGAGTCTACAATGAGCAGTTCTTC.

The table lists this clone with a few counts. CDR3 amino acids: CASSLGAGGKNQPQHF. Here the CDR3 DNA reads TGTGCCAGCAGCTTGGGCGCCGGGGGGAAGAATCAGCCCCAGCATTTT. The rearrangement uses TRBV11-2 and TRBJ1-5, with D possibly TRBD1 on 5 matching bases. CDR3 size: 16 residues. V lost 3 bases and J lost 4, with 16 bases in between. Per germline, CDR1 SGHAT and CDR2 FQNNGV.

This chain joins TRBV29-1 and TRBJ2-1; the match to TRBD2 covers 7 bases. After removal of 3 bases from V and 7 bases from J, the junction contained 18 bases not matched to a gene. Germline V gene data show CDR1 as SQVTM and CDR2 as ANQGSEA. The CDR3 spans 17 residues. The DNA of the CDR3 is TGCAGCGTTGAGGATCCAAAAGCGGGAATCCGTGGTAATGAGCAGTTCTTC. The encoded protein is CSVEDPKAGIRGNEQFF.

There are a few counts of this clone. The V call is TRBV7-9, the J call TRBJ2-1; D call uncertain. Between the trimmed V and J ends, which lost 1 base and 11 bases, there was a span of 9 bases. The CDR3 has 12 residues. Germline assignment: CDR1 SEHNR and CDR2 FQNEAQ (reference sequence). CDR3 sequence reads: CASSLEVVQQFF. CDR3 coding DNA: TGTGCCAGCAGCTTAGAAGTAGTGCAGCAGTTCTTC.

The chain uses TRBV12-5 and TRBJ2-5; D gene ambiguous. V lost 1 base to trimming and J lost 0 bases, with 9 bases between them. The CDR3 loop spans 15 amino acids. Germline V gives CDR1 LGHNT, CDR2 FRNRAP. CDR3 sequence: CASGLGVGYQETQYF. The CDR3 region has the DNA TGTGCTAGTGGTTTGGGGGTCGGGTACCAAGAGACCCAGTACTTC. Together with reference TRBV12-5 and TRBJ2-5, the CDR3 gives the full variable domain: DARVTQTPRHKVTEMGQEVTMRCQPILGHNTVFWYRQTMMQGLELLAYFRNRAPLDDSGMPKDRFSAEMPDATLATLKIQPSEPRDSAVYFCASGLGVGYQETQYFGPGTRLLVL.

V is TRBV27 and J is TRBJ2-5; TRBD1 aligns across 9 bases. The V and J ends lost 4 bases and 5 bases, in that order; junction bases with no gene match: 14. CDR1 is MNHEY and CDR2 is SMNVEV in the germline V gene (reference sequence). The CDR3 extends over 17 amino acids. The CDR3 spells CASSSAGQGRRSETQYF. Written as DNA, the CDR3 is TGTGCCAGCAGTTCAGCGGGACAGGGCCGGAGGAGCGAGACCCAGTACTTC.